This T cell receptor (beta chain) was recovered during a study of Graves' ophthalmopathy and Graves' hyperthyroidism. This clonotype was seen at least ten times. Its specificity is not known. RNA transcripts yielded amplified TCR beta CDR3 regions. Following a first-round RT-PCR that used HTBI primers, a second-round multiplex PCR was carried out. One entry per CDR3 protein results from TCRdb running MiXCR on the multiplex PCR reads. Among some 380,000 distinct CDR3 sequences, roughly 15% were seen once, and the ten largest hold 5.5% to 7%. The V end was cut by 6 bases, the J end by 1 base, with 15 bases between. This CDR3 has 15 residues. Findings of the study overall: Blood also held most thyroid clonotypes expanded above 0.001 frequency. In predicting ophthalmopathy progression, the model reached about 71% sensitivity and 72% to 80% specificity.

The rearrangement links TRBV12-3 or TRBV12-4 to TRBJ1-1; D is unresolved. The clonotype comes from a woman younger than 30 with stable Graves' hyperthyroidism. The sample taken for sequencing was peripheral blood. Written as DNA, the CDR3 is TGTGCCAGCAGAGCCATAGGACTGCAGAACACTGAAGCTTTCTTT. It codes for CASRAIGLQNTEAFF.